One sample yielded the 19 T cell receptor beta chains listed below, sequenced in a study of T-cell reconstitution after alpha-beta-depleted transplantation in children. Unique molecular identifiers tagged the TCRbeta library. One entry per CDR3 protein, called by TCRdb with MiXCR from the PCR reads. The data hold 400,000 to 500,000 distinct CDR3 sequences, with 11% observed a single time. The input for sequencing was PBMCs from the stem cell graft donor, taken from the stem cell graft. The receptors come from a human donor who donated a stem cell graft to a child with acute myeloid leukemia.

Only a few counts were recorded for this clonotype. This chain uses TRBV29-1 with TRBJ2-3; D is tentatively TRBD1 or TRBD2 (6 bases each). The V gene lost 7 bases and the J gene lost 4 bases, with 18 bases spanning the gap. Germline CDR1 reads SQVTM; CDR2 reads ANQGSEA. There are 14 residues in the CDR3. CDR3 in amino acids: CSGLGGRGPDTQYF. The DNA for the CDR3 is TGCAGCGGACTCGGGGGCCGGGGGCCAGATACGCAGTATTTT.

V is TRBV4-3 and J is TRBJ2-4; D gene unclear. CDR1 LGHNA and CDR2 YSLEER come from the germline V gene. The V end lost 4 bases, the J end lost 6 bases, and 13 bases lay between the germline ends. The CDR3 has 14 residues. CDR3 loop: CASSPGPGLNIQYF. The DNA of the CDR3 is TGCGCCAGCAGCCCTGGGCCGGGTCTAAACATTCAGTACTTC.

The chain carries TRBV5-1 and TRBJ2-4; perhaps TRBD2 as D (5 bases). Germline CDR1 is SGHRS and CDR2 is YFSETQ. The germline V and J ends were trimmed by 0 bases and 8 bases, with 6 bases remaining between them. The CDR3 is made up of 12 amino acids. CDR3: CASSLGRDIQYF. The CDR3 bases are TGCGCCAGCAGCTTGGGGCGGGACATTCAGTACTTC. Together with reference TRBV5-1 and TRBJ2-4, the CDR3 gives the full variable domain: KAGVTQTPRYLIKTRGQQVTLSCSPISGHRSVSWYQQTPGQGLQFLFEYFSETQRNKGNFPGRFSGRQFSNSRSEMNVSTLELGDSALYLCASSLGRDIQYFGAGTRLSVL.

The chain has TRBV20-1 and TRBJ1-1; D not resolved. The CDR3 length is 14 residues. V was clipped by 2 bases and J by 0 bases, with 10 bases between them. The germline V gene has CDR1 DFQATT and CDR2 SNEGSKA (reference sequence). The CDR3 bases are TGCAGTGCTAGAACAGACACCTTGAACACTGAAGCTTTCTTT. Protein product: CSARTDTLNTEAFF.

This clonotype has a count of ten or more. The chain recombines TRBV27 with TRBJ2-1; 12 bases are a match to TRBD2. The CDR3 runs 16 residues. J was trimmed by 6 bases and V by 2 bases; bases with no gene match: 5. CDR1 is MNHEY, CDR2 SMNVEV, per germline (reference sequence). For the CDR3, the DNA is TGTGCCAGCAGTTTAACTAGCGGGGGGCCAGTCAATGAGCAGTTCTTC. It is translated as CASSLTSGGPVNEQFF.

The table lists this clonotype with a few counts. The chain recombines TRBV20-1 with TRBJ2-2; no firm D call. The CDR3 sequence is 16 residues long. V lost 3 bases and J 5 bases, leaving 19 bases between the germline ends. CDR1 and CDR2 (germline): DFQATT, SNEGSKA (reference sequence). The DNA of the CDR3 is TGCAGTGCTAGGAAAATGGGTTTCGTTACGACCGGGGAGCTGTTTTTT. Translating it yields CSARKMGFVTTGELFF.

This clonotype was seen only a few times. The rearrangement uses TRBV5-1 and TRBJ2-7; D ambiguous. In germline, CDR1 is SGHRS, CDR2 YFSETQ. Trimming took 4 bases from V and 0 from J, leaving 11 bases between them. The CDR3 extends over 14 amino acids. CDR3 amino acids: CASSTGPSSYEQYF. The CDR3 nucleotides read TGCGCCAGCAGCACTGGACCGAGCTCCTACGAGCAGTACTTC.

This clonotype appeared many times. V gene TRBV9 combines with J gene TRBJ2-2; 8 bases agree with TRBD2. The CDR3 extends over 19 amino acids. The J segment lost 2 bases and the V segment lost 5 bases, leaving 17 bases of the junction unmatched. CDR1 and CDR2 (germline): SGDLS, YYNGEE. The CDR3 DNA sequence: TGTGCCAGCAGTGATCCCCGGGAGGGGCTCGGGACTAACACCGGGGAGCTGTTTTTT. Its translation: CASSDPREGLGTNTGELFF.

In this sample, this clonotype turned up a few times. The rearrangement links TRBV29-1 to TRBJ2-2; no definite D call. Germline CDR1 and CDR2: SQVTM and ANQGSEA. The V gene lost 2 bases and the J gene lost 6 bases, with 10 bases spanning the gap. The CDR3 length is 13 residues. The chain's CDR3 is CSVEWVTPGELFF. The CDR3 DNA reads TGCAGCGTTGAATGGGTCACCCCCGGGGAGCTGTTTTTT.

V is TRBV2 and J is TRBJ1-3, with D hard to call. This CDR3 contains 16 residues. CDR1 SNHLY and CDR2 FYNNEI come from the germline V gene. Trimming removed 7 bases from V and 0 bases from J, with 16 bases in between. The CDR3 nucleotides read TGTGCCAGCACCGGGCCCGGGTTAAGCTCTGGAAACACCATATATTTT. This translates into CASTGPGLSSGNTIYF.

The V gene is TRBV24-1, the J gene TRBJ1-2, with 7 bases that match TRBD1. Germline V gene lookup returns CDR1 KGHDR and CDR2 SFDVKD. This CDR3 has 15 residues. With 6 bases clipped from V and 3 bases from J, the junction kept 9 bases outside the gene matches. CDR3 amino acids: CATSFPGQTDYGYTF. Here the CDR3 DNA reads TGTGCCACCAGTTTCCCGGGACAGACGGACTATGGCTACACCTTC.

This clonotype was found many times. CDR3: CSVPLGSLSGGYTF. CDR3 coding DNA: TGCAGCGTCCCACTTGGGTCCCTCAGCGGGGGCTACACCTTC. This rearrangement joins TRBV29-1 to TRBJ1-2; D is uncertain. The CDR3 extends over 14 amino acids. V lost 6 bases and J 8 bases, leaving 22 bases between the germline ends. Germline CDR1 SQVTM, CDR2 ANQGSEA.

This clonotype has ten or more counts. The chain is built from TRBV12-3 or TRBV12-4 and TRBJ2-5; no reliable D call. V was cut by 6 bases and J by 5 bases, with 4 bases left in between. The CDR3 extends over 10 amino acids. CDR3 sequence reads: CASSLETQYF. In DNA, the CDR3 is TGTGCCAGCAGCTTGGAGACCCAGTACTTC.

In its sample, this clonotype was seen a few times. The junction and the germline gene differ at one end; a read error may be behind it. The chain is built from TRBV20-1 and TRBJ2-1; D possibly corresponds to TRBD2 (5 bases). This CDR3 spans 11 amino acids. Germline-derived CDR1 and CDR2 are DFQATT and SNEGSKA (reference sequence). The CDR3 region is CSAIDYDEQFF. Here the CDR3 DNA reads TGCAGTGCTATAGACTACGATGAGCAGTTCTTC.

This clonotype was detected only a few times. The gene calls are TRBV7-2 and TRBJ2-4, with D perhaps TRBD2 (5 bases). Germline loops: CDR1 SGHTA, CDR2 FQGNSA. Deletions cut 5 bases from V and 4 bases from J, with 18 bases between. This CDR3 contains 16 residues. This chain's CDR3 is CASSPRMASGKNIQYF. CDR3 coding DNA: TGTGCCAGCAGCCCCCGAATGGCCTCGGGAAAAAACATTCAGTACTTC.

V and J are TRBV10-3 and TRBJ2-7; 8 nucleotides match TRBD2. This CDR3 region has 15 residues. V was clipped by 3 bases and J by 3 bases; unmatched bases: 7. Germline V gives CDR1 ENHRY, CDR2 SYGVKD. CDR3 region: CAISDLTSDRYEQYF. CDR3 coding DNA: TGTGCCATCAGTGACCTGACTAGCGATCGCTACGAGCAGTACTTC.

The rearrangement joins TRBV5-6 to TRBJ2-1; a weak D match, TRBD1 (5 bases). Trimming shortened V by 0 bases and J by 10 bases, and 8 bases separated the two germline ends. Germline V gene sequence: CDR1 SGHDT, CDR2 YYEEEE. The CDR3 has 12 residues. CDR3 bases: TGTGCCAGCAGCTTGGTGACAGCCGAGCAGTTCTTC. Translating gives CASSLVTAEQFF.

This clonotype was counted only a few times. The chain employs TRBV20-1 and TRBJ2-5; 9 positions agree with TRBD2. V trimming: 6 bases; J trimming: 4 bases; junction bases outside the gene matches: 12. Per germline, CDR1 DFQATT and CDR2 SNEGSKA (reference sequence). The CDR3 extends over 15 amino acids. CDR3 amino acids: CSATDGGGALETQYF. The CDR3 coding sequence is TGCAGTGCAACTGACGGCGGGGGGGCATTAGAGACCCAGTACTTC.

The sample holds a few counts of this clonotype. The chain has TRBV11-2 and TRBJ1-2; D is ambiguous. Germline CDR1 is SGHAT and CDR2 is FQNNGV. The CDR3 covers 13 residues. The V end was cut by 1 base, the J end by 8 bases, with 11 bases between. CDR3 sequence reads: CASSLGRFGGYTF. The DNA for the CDR3 is TGTGCCAGCAGCTTAGGTCGCTTTGGGGGCTACACCTTC.